This section outlines one TCR beta chain sequence together with its context. In its sample, this clone was seen many times. Its antigen is not yet known. Within one base of it there is no much larger clone, and no base qualities were kept. V sheds 8 bases and J sheds 2 bases, leaving 16 bases between their ends. Sequences MNHNY (CDR1) and SVGAGI (CDR2) are obtained from the germline V gene (reference sequence). The CDR3 runs 15 residues from the cysteine to the phenylalanine. The sequence is cut down to CDR3 DNA, 45 bases in frame from base 1. The data were obtained in a study of blood T cell repertoires in COVID-19 (TCRdb year 2020). Concerning the study at large: Samples from collaborators originated in the United States, Italy and Spain and spanned both the acute and convalescent phases of COVID-19. The material from the prospective study consisted of cDNA or gDNA derived from T cells, B-cell-depleted T cells, or PBMCs. Subjects who had been exposed to COVID-19, were actively infected with it, or had recovered from it provided the deeply sampled blood TCRbeta repertoires that made up the dataset. The repertoires were released in a freely available public database meant as a resource for research on the immune response to SARS-CoV-2. The samples were drawn from the first 160 participants of the ongoing ImmuneRACE study and from over 950 subjects provided by 6 global collaborators. A de-identified subject ID, COVID-19 status, age in years and sex were almost always included in the sample metadata. HLA class I and class II types, where available, came from metadata supplied by the sample provider rather than from assay-based typing.

Samples from volunteer blood donors who had recovered from COVID-19 were contributed by a second Seattle source. Whole blood was collected in K2EDTA tubes by collaborating institutions according to the institutions' own protocols. For TCRbeta analysis, collaborators shipped samples in one of three forms: frozen whole blood, isolated PBMCs, or DNA extracted from either of those sample types. TCRbeta CDR3 regions were amplified from genomic DNA using the immunoSEQ Assay, a bias-controlled multiplex PCR. For the original study's pipeline: Within the assay, amplification of reference gene primers was used to estimate how many nucleated cells each sample contained. To quantify the absolute abundance of each unique TCRbeta CDR3 rearrangement, sequence reads were collapsed and filtered. For each sample, productive Simpson clonality was calculated as the square root of Simpson's diversity index over productive rearrangements. Drawn from immuneACCESS, this table holds only the in-frame rearrangements with V and J called that TCRdb kept. Clones are partly lost; checked studies trace under half to an unresolved V gene and leave the rest unexplained. Clonal size and the V and J genes are those of that table, whereas D and trimming came from the DNA. Counted in this sample were hundreds of thousands of clones; approximately 90% of them appeared once. The top ten constitute 2% to 2.5% of the sample.

The investigation overall reported the following: The quantity of clinical and demographic metadata differed by source and by participant and was supplied without curation.

The TCR sequence derives from a woman in her forties or fifties who had recovered from COVID-19. The sequencing sample was made of peripheral blood. The chain was built from TRBV6-6 and TRBJ1-5; D gene: possibly TRBD1, on 5 matching bases. Here is the DNA: TGTGCCAGCCGGAGTGGGGGGTCAGGCAATCAGCCCCAGCATTTT. The encoded protein is CASRSGGSGNQPQHF.